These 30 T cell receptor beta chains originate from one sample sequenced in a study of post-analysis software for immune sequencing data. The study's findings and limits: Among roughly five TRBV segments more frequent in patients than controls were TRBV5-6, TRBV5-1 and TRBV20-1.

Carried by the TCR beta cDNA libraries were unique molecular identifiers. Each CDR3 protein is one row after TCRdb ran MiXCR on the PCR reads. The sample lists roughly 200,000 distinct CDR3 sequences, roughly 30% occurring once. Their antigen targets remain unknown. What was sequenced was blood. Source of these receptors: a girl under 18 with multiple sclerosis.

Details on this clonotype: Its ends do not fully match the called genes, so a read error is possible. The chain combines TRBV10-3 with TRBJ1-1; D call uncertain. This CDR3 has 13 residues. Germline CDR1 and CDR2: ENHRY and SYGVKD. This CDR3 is CAIRKNRNAEAFF. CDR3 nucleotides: TGTGCCATCAGGAAGAATAGGAACGCTGAAGCTTTCTTT.

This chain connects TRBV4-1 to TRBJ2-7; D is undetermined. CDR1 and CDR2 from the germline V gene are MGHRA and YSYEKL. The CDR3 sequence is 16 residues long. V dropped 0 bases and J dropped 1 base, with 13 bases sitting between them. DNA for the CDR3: TGCGCCAGCAGCCAAGATTGGCTGTTACATTCCTACGAGCAGTACTTC. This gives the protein CASSQDWLLHSYEQYF.

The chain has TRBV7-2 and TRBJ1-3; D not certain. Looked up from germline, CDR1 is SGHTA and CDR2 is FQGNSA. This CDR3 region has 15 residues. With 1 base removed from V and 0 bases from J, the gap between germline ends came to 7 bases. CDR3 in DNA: TGTGCCAGCAGCTTAGGGCATCGCTCTGGAAACACCATATATTTT. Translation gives CASSLGHRSGNTIYF.

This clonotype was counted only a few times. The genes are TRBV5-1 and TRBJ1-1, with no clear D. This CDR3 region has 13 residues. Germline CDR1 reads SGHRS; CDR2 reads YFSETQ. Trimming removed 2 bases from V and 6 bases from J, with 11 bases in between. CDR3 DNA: TGCGCCAGCAGCTTACCCCCGGCCCCTGAAGCTTTCTTT. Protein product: CASSLPPAPEAFF.

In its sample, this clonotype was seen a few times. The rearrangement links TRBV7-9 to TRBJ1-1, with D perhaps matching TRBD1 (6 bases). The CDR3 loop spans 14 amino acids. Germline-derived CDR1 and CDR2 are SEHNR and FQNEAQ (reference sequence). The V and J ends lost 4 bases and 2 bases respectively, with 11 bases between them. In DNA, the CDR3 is TGTGCCAGCAGCTCCAGGGACATCAACACTGAAGCTTTCTTT. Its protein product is CASSSRDINTEAFF.

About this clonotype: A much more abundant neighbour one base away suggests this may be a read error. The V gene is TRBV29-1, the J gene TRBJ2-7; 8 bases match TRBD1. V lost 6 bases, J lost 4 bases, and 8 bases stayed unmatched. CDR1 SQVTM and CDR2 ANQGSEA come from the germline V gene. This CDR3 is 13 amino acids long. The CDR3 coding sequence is TGCAGCGTAATGAGACAGGGGTGTTACGAGCAGTACTTC. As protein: CSVMRQGCYEQYF.

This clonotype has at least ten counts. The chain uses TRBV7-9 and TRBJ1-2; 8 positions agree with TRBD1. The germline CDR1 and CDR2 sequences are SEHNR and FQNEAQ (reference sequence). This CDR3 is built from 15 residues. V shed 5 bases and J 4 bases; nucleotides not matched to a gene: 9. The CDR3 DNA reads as TGTGCCAGCAGCCCACCTGGACAGGGAGGCTATGGCTACACCTTC. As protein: CASSPPGQGGYGYTF.

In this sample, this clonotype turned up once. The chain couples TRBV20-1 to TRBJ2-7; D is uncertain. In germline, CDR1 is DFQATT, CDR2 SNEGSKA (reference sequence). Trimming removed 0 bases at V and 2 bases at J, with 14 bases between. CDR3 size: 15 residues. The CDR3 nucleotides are TGCAGTGCTAGAGATGCGATAGGATATCCCTACGAGCAGTACTTC. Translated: CSARDAIGYPYEQYF.

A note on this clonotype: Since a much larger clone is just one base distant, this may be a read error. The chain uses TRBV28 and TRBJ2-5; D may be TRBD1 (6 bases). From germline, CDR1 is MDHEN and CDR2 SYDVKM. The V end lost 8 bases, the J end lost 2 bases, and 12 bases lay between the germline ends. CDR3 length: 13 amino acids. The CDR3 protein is CASGRGGQETQYF. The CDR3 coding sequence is TGTGCCAGCGGGCGAGGGGGTCAAGAGACCCAGTACTTC.

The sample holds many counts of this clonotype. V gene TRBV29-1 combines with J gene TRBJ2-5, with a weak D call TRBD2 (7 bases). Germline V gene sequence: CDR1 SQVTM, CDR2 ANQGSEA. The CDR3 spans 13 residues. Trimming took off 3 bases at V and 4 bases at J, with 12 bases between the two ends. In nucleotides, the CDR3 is TGCAGCGTTGAGGCTGGGGGGGCAGAGACCCAGTACTTC. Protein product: CSVEAGGAETQYF.

CDR3 residues: CASREGRRTEAFF. In DNA, the CDR3 is TGCGCCAGCAGGGAAGGGAGGAGGACTGAAGCTTTCTTT. This chain connects TRBV4-1 to TRBJ1-1; D unresolved. Germline V CDR1 and CDR2: MGHRA, YSYEKL. Deletions cut 6 bases from V and 5 bases from J, with 13 bases between. This CDR3 is built from 13 residues.

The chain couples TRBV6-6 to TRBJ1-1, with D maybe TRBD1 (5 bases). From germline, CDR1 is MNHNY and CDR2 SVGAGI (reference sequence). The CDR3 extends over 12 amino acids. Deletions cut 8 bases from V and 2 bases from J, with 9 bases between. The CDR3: CASWTLNTEAFF. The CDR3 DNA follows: TGTGCCAGCTGGACACTAAACACTGAAGCTTTCTTT.

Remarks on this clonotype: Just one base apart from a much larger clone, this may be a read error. The CDR3 coding sequence is TGCAGCGTGACAGGGGCCCATGAGCAGTACTTC. Its protein is CSVTGAHEQYF. The chain joins TRBV29-1 to TRBJ2-5, with TRBD1 matching 8 bases. This CDR3 comprises 11 residues. V trimming: 6 bases; J trimming: 11 bases; junction bases outside the gene matches: 8. Germline V gene sequence: CDR1 SQVTM, CDR2 ANQGSEA.

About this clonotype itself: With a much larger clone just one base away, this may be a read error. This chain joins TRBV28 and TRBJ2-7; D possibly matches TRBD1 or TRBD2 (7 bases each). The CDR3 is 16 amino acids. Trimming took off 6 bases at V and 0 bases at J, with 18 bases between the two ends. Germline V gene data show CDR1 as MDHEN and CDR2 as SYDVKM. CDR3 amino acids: CASSGPGGQSSYEQYF. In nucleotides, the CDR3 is TGTGCCAGCAGCGGCCCGGGGGGACAGAGCTCCTACGAGCAGTACTTC.

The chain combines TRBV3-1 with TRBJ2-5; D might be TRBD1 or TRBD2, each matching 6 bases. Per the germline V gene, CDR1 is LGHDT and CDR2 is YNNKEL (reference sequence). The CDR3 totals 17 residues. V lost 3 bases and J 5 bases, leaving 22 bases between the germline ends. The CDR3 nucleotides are TGTGCCAGCAGCCAGTTATCCGGGACACGGAGGGAGGAGACCCAGTACTTC. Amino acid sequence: CASSQLSGTRREETQYF.

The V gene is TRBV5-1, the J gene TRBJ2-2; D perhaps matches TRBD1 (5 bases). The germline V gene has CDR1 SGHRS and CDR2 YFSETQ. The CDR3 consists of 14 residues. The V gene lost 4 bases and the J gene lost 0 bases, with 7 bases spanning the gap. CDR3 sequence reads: CASSPTANTGELFF. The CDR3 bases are TGCGCCAGCAGCCCGACAGCGAACACCGGGGAGCTGTTTTTT.

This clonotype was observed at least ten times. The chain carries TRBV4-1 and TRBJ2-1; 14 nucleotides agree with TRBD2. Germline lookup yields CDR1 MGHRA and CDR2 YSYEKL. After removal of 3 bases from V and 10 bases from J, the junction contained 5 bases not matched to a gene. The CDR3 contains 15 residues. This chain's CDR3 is CASSQGLAGEREQFF. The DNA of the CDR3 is TGCGCCAGCAGCCAGGGACTAGCGGGAGAACGGGAGCAGTTCTTC.

The CDR3 nucleotides are TGTGCCAGTACCTTGAAACTGGCGATGTACAATGAGCAGTACTTC. Amino acid sequence: CASTLKLAMYNEQYF. The V call is TRBV19, the J call TRBJ2-5; D ambiguous. The CDR3 sequence is 15 residues long. CDR1 and CDR2 from the germline V gene are LNHDA and SQIVND (reference sequence). V gave up 7 bases and J gave up 11 bases, with 26 bases separating them.

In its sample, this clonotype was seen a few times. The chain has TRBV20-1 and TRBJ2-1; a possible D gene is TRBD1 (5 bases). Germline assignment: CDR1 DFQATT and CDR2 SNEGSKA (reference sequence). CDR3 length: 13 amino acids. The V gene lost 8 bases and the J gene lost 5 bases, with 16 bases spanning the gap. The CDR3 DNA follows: TGCAGTTTCACTGGGGCCGTCAACAATGAGCAGTTCTTC. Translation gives CSFTGAVNNEQFF.

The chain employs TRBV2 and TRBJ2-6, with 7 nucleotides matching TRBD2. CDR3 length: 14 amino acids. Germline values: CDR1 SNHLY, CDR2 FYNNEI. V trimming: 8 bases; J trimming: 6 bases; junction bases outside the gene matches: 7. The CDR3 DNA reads TGTGCCAGCGGGGGGGGTTCAGAGGCCAACGTCCTGACTTTC. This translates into CASGGGSEANVLTF.

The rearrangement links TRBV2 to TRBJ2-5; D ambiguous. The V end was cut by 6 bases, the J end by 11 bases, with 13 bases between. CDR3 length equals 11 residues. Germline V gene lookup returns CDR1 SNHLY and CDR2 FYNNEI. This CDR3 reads CASRIFGEQYF. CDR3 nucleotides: TGTGCCAGCAGGATTTTCGGTGAGCAGTACTTC.

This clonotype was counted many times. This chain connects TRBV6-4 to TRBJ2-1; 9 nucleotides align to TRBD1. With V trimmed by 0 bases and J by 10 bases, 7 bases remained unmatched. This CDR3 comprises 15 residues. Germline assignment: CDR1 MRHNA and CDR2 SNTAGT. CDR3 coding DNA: TGTGCCAGCAGTGACTCCGGGACAGGGTCTCGGGAGCAGTTCTTC. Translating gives CASSDSGTGSREQFF.

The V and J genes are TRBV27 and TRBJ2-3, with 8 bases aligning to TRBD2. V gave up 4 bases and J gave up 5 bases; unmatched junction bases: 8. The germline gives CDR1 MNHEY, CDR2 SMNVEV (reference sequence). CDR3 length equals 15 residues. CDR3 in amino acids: CASSSLAVIVDTQYF. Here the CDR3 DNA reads TGTGCCAGCAGTTCACTAGCGGTCATCGTAGATACGCAGTATTTT.

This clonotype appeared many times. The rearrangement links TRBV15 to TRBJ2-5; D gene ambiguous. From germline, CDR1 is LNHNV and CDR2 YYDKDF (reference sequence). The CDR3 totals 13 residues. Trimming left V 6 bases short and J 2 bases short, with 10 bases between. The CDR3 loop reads CATSGHQQETQYF. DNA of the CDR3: TGTGCCACCAGTGGCCACCAACAAGAGACCCAGTACTTC.

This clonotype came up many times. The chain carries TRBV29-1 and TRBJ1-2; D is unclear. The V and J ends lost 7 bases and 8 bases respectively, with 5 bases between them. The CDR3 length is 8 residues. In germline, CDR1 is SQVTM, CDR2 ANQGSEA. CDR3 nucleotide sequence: TGCAGCGCCGTCGGCTACACCTTC. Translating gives CSAVGYTF.

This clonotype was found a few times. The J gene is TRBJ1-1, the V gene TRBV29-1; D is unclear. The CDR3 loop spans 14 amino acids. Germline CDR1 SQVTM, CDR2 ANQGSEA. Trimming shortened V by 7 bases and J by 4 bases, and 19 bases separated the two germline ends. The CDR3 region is CSGSTRLGFTEAFF. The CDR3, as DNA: TGCAGCGGTAGTACCCGATTAGGGTTCACTGAAGCTTTCTTT.

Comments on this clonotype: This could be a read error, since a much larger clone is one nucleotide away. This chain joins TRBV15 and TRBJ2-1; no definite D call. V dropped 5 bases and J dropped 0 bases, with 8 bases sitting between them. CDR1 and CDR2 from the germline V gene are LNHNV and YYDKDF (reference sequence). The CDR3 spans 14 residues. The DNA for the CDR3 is TGTGCCACCAGCGCCCGGAGCTCCTACAATGAGCAGTTCTTC. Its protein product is CATSARSSYNEQFF.

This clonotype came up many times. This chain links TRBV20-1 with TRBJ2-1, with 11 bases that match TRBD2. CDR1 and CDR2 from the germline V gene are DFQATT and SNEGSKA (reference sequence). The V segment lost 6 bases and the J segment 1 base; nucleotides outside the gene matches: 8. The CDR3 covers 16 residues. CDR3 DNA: TGCAGTGCCTATAGCGGGGGGGCAAAGTCCTACAATGAGCAGTTCTTC. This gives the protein CSAYSGGAKSYNEQFF.

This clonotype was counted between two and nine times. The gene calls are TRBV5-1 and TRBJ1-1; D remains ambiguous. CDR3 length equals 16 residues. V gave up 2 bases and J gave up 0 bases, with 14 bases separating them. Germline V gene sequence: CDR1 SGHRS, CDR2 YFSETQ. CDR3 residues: CASSFRPYKLNTEAFF. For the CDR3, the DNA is TGCGCCAGCAGCTTCAGACCGTACAAATTGAACACTGAAGCTTTCTTT.

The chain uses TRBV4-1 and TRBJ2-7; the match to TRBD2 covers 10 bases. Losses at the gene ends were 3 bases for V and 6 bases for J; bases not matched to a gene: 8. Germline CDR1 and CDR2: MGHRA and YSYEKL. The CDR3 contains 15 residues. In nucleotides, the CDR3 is TGCGCCAGCAGCCACTCCGGGACTAGCGTTGGCGAGCAGTACTTC. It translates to CASSHSGTSVGEQYF.